Presented here are 5 T cell receptor beta chains from one specimen sequenced in a study of metastatic and nonmetastatic thyroid tumors. TCRdb re-processed the PCR reads through MiXCR. The sample has 35,000 to 50,000 clones, about a sixth seen once. No treatment of any kind had been given to any patient before thyroid surgery. The source material was tumor tissue. These receptors were collected from a female donor with papillary thyroid cancer or a benign thyroid nodule (not recorded which). Some clones in this sample may be carry-over from other donors' samples.

This clone occurred many times. As DNA, the CDR3 is TGCAGTGCTCCTCGGCGAGGCACTGAAGCTTTCTTT. Its protein product is CSAPRRGTEAFF. This chain uses TRBV20-1 with TRBJ1-1; the D is unclear. CDR1 is DFQATT and CDR2 is SNEGSKA in the germline V gene (reference sequence). The CDR3 totals 12 residues. The V end was cut by 5 bases, the J end by 4 bases, with 11 bases between.

This clone was seen repeatedly, ten times or more. The chain uses TRBV6-1 and TRBJ1-5, with D unresolved. The germline gives CDR1 MNHNS, CDR2 SASEGT. The CDR3 sequence is 15 residues long. Trimming removed 4 bases at V and 5 bases at J, with 15 bases between. CDR3 in amino acids: CASSAPAGLDQPQHF. As DNA, the CDR3 is TGTGCCAGCAGTGCCCCCGCGGGGTTGGATCAGCCCCAGCATTTT.

This clone has ten or more counts. The chain carries TRBV2 and TRBJ2-7, with a possible D match to TRBD1 (5 bases). CDR3 length: 13 amino acids. The V end was cut by 6 bases, the J end by 2 bases, with 11 bases between. The germline gives CDR1 SNHLY, CDR2 FYNNEI. This CDR3 reads CASRTRDPYEQYF. The CDR3 bases are TGTGCCAGCAGGACCAGGGATCCCTACGAGCAGTACTTC.

This clone was seen ten or more times. The chain carries TRBV30 and TRBJ1-6, with 8 bases lining up with TRBD1. Germline V gene data show CDR1 as GTSNPN and CDR2 as SVGIG (reference sequence). The junction had 1 base not matched to a gene; V was cut back by 0 bases and J by 6 bases. The CDR3 totals 14 residues. Written as DNA, the CDR3 is TGTGCCTGGAGTGTTGGACAGGGTAATTCACCCCTCCACTTT. Translating gives CAWSVGQGNSPLHF.

This clone has a handful of counts. With a much larger clone just one base away, this may be a read error. Other DNA sequences in the same sample also yield this CDR3. The chain recombines TRBV28 with TRBJ2-5; D gene unclear. V lost 6 bases, J lost 5 bases, and 16 bases lay in between. This CDR3 has 14 residues. Germline V gives CDR1 MDHEN, CDR2 SYDVKM. CDR3 amino acids: CASSPPWAPETQYF. The CDR3 DNA reads as TGTGCCAGCAGCCCCCCCTGGGCTCCGGAGACCCAGTACTTC.